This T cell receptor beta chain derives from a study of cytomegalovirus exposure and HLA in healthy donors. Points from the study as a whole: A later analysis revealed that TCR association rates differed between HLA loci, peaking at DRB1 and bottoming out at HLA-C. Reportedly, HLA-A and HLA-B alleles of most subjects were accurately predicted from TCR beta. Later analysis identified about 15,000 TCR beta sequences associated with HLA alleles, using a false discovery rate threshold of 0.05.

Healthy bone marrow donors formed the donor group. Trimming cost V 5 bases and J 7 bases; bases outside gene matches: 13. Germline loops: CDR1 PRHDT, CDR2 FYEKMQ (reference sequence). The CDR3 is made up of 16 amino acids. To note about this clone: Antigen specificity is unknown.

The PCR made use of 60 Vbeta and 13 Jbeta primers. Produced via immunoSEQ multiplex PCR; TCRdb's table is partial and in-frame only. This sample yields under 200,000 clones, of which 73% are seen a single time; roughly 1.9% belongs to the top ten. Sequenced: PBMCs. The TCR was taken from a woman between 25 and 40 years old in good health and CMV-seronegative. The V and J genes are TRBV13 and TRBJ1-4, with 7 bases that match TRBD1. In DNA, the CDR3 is TGTGCCAGCAGCCCGACTCGGAACAGGGGCAGTGAAAAACTGTTTTTT. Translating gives CASSPTRNRGSEKLFF.